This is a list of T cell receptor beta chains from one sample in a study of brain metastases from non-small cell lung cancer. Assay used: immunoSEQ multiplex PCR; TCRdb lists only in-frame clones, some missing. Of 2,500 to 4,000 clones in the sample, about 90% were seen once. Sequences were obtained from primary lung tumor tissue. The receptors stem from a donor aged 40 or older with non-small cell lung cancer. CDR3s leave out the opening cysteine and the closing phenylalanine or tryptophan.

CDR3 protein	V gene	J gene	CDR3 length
ASSQDSTTRNSPLH	TRBV4-2	TRBJ1-6	14
ASSLVTSGRALF	TRBV7-8	TRBJ2-7	12
ASSLGVLAVHKQF	TRBV5-1	TRBJ2-1	13
ASSDRQSNIEAF	TRBV2	TRBJ1-1	12
ASTRTRMNTEAF	TRBV5-1	TRBJ1-1	12
AWSVRSGRSGEQF	TRBV30	TRBJ2-1	13
ASSEALGGRHEKLF	TRBV25-1	TRBJ1-4	14
ASSFKRDQVQETQY	TRBV7-9	TRBJ2-5	14
ASSRDLGGTQY	TRBV9	TRBJ2-5	11
ASSPLDQRGQRNSPLH	TRBV5-5	TRBJ1-6	16
ASSPGGNIGKLF	TRBV7-8	TRBJ1-4	12
ASSFFAGVVNEQF	TRBV27	TRBJ2-1	13
ASSAGRDTQY	TRBV6-5	TRBJ2-3	10
AWSWPPRTEAF	TRBV30	TRBJ1-1	11
ASSPDLDTNTQY	TRBV5-5	TRBJ2-3	12
ASRVLSWGSGELF	TRBV13	TRBJ2-2	13
ASRWDRDNEKLF	TRBV5-1	TRBJ1-4	12
ASSIYSGQGNEKLF	TRBV19	TRBJ1-4	14
ASSSAGGNYGYT	TRBV19	TRBJ1-2	12
ASSLFGGRNQPQH	TRBV5-1	TRBJ1-5	13
ASSEYSGQKIYEQY	TRBV25-1	TRBJ2-7	14
ASPDRTANTEAF	TRBV6-5	TRBJ1-1	12
ASSDQSHSPLH	TRBV6-1	TRBJ1-6	11
AISESQWGQETQY	TRBV10-3	TRBJ2-5	13
ASSLQGGSPLH	TRBV7-2	TRBJ1-6	11
ASSVRVDSRSSYNEQF	TRBV9	TRBJ2-1	16
ASSQDTAKETQY	TRBV4-3	TRBJ2-5	12
VSSPTGITSTDTQY	TRBV18	TRBJ2-3	14
ASSWTDYEQY	TRBV28	TRBJ2-7	10
ASSFEGRNIQY	TRBV12-3/TRBV12-4	TRBJ2-4	11
ASSRISGYTDTQY	TRBV18	TRBJ2-3	13
AISAEVQVDYGYT	TRBV10-3	TRBJ1-2	13
ASSLGGSGTEAF	TRBV2	TRBJ1-1	12
ASSSMGQIYGYT	TRBV5-1	TRBJ1-2	12
ASSLGGTSCEQY	TRBV7-3	TRBJ2-7	12
ATSRTAGDTDTQY	TRBV15	TRBJ2-3	13
ASSGRDREHAGELF	TRBV2	TRBJ2-2	14
ASSYRGFGYGYT	TRBV27	TRBJ1-2	12
AIKGTGTSYSEGYT	TRBV10-3	TRBJ1-2	14
ASRIEQVGELF	TRBV7-3	TRBJ2-2	11
SASIAGYTDTQY	TRBV20-1	TRBJ2-3	12
ATSREPQVGTEAF	TRBV15	TRBJ1-1	13
ASSPLSGSYEQY	TRBV19	TRBJ2-7	12
ASSQNKGGTNTEAF	TRBV3-1/TRBV3-2	TRBJ1-1	14
ASSGRIKREKLF	TRBV2	TRBJ1-4	12
ASSQDGSRVGGLYGYT	TRBV14	TRBJ1-2	16
ASSRTAQNTGELF	TRBV7-2	TRBJ2-2	13
ASSLYPGNEKLF	TRBV5-6	TRBJ1-4	12
ASRKSPQAGTLGYGYT	TRBV5-1	TRBJ1-2	16
ASSTGSSGNTIY	TRBV6-6	TRBJ1-3	12
ASRQRLPYEQY	TRBV6-5	TRBJ2-7	11
ASSLLEGTDTQY	TRBV6-2/TRBV6-3	TRBJ2-3	12
ASSESRTVYGYT	TRBV2	TRBJ1-2	12
ASSWRGTRGDTQY	TRBV5-8	TRBJ2-3	13
ASSLGPSGQPQH	TRBV7-2	TRBJ1-5	12
ASSRDSSYNEQF	TRBV2	TRBJ2-1	12
ASSPAGTTNEKLF	TRBV4-3	TRBJ1-4	13
ASSIDFFGANYGYT	TRBV19	TRBJ1-2	14
ARGRSGEQY	TRBV30	TRBJ2-7	9